Below are 20 T cell receptor beta chains sequenced from a single sample in a study of blood T cell repertoires in COVID-19. Here immunoSEQ multiplex PCR was the method, and the copy in TCRdb shows in-frame clones only, minus some. Of roughly 140,000 clones in the sample, around 80% are singletons; the top ten hold about 2%. The specimen sequenced was peripheral blood. The receptors were gathered from a woman aged 60-75 years with acute or convalescent COVID-19.

V usage is TRBV27 and J usage is TRBJ1-6, with 7 bases aligning to TRBD1. The trim removed 2 bases at V and 7 bases at J, leaving 5 bases unmatched. The germline V gene encodes CDR1 MNHEY and CDR2 SMNVEV (reference sequence). This CDR3 contains 15 residues. CDR3: CASSLRGQRNSPLHF. The DNA for the CDR3 is TGTGCCAGCAGTTTACGGGGACAGAGAAATTCACCCCTCCACTTT.

This clone was detected a few times. The chain combines TRBV28 with TRBJ2-7; 9 bases line up with TRBD2. This CDR3 is built from 14 residues. The V and J ends lost 3 bases and 2 bases, in that order; junction bases with no gene match: 2. Germline CDR1 is MDHEN and CDR2 is SYDVKM. In DNA form, the CDR3 reads TGTGCCAGCAGTTTTGGCGGGAGGGCCTACGAGCAGTACTTC. Translated, it gives CASSFGGRAYEQYF.

The chain uses TRBV5-1 and TRBJ2-1, with 8 bases aligning to TRBD2. In germline, CDR1 is SGHRS, CDR2 YFSETQ. Losses at the gene ends were 0 bases for V and 5 bases for J; bases not matched to a gene: 7. The CDR3 runs to 16 residues. The CDR3, as DNA: TGCGCCAGCAGCTTGGTTGCGGGGGGCAAGAACAATGAGCAGTTCTTC. This gives the protein CASSLVAGGKNNEQFF.

This clone occurred once. The chain uses TRBV28 and TRBJ2-5; 9 bases are shared with TRBD2. V lost 6 bases, J lost 1 base, and 6 bases stayed unmatched. This CDR3 is 15 amino acids long. Germline loops: CDR1 MDHEN, CDR2 SYDVKM. The CDR3 reads CASRSAGGFQETQYF. CDR3 in DNA: TGTGCCAGCAGGTCAGCGGGAGGATTCCAAGAGACCCAGTACTTC. Full variable domain (remainder filled in from reference TRBV28 and TRBJ2-5): DVKVTQSSRYLVKRTGEKVFLECVQDMDHENMFWYRQDPGLGLRLIYFSYDVKMKEKGDIPEGYSVSREKKERFSLILESASTNQTSMYLCASRSAGGFQETQYFGPGTRLLVL.

This clone has a handful of counts. The chain couples TRBV7-9 to TRBJ1-2, with 7 bases that match TRBD1. Germline values: CDR1 SEHNR, CDR2 FQNEAQ (reference sequence). The CDR3 runs 16 residues. V lost 0 bases and J lost 8; bases outside the gene matches: 12. The CDR3 is CASSLARIHRGRGYTF. CDR3 sequence (DNA): TGTGCCAGCAGCTTAGCGCGGATCCACAGGGGCCGCGGCTACACCTTC.

This clone was detected once. The J gene is TRBJ1-6, the V gene TRBV25-1; 7 bases map to TRBD1. Losses at the gene ends were 7 bases for V and 9 bases for J; bases not matched to a gene: 12. The CDR3 is 15 residues long. Germline V gene data show CDR1 as MGHDK and CDR2 as SYGVNS. CDR3 DNA: TGTGCCAGCACTTCTATGGCAGGGACAGCTTCACCCCTCCACTTT. Translated, it gives CASTSMAGTASPLHF.

This clone was seen repeatedly, ten times or more. The V and J genes are TRBV30 and TRBJ1-3; D unclear. With 5 bases removed from V and 4 bases from J, the gap between germline ends came to 18 bases. The CDR3 contains 15 residues. Germline CDR1 and CDR2: GTSNPN and SVGIG (reference sequence). The DNA of the CDR3 is TGTGCCTGGGACGAGGGTATGGCCTGGGGAAACACCATATATTTT. This translates into CAWDEGMAWGNTIYF.

This sequence joins TRBV6-5 and TRBJ1-4; maybe TRBD1 (5 bases). The CDR3 has 14 residues. Germline V gene data show CDR1 as MNHEY and CDR2 as SVGAGI. Trimming took off 5 bases at V and 8 bases at J, with 15 bases between the two ends. This CDR3 is CASSPRGGKEKLFF. CDR3 coding DNA: TGTGCCAGCAGTCCACGGGGGGGTAAAGAAAAACTGTTTTTT.

The chain carries TRBV10-1 and TRBJ2-3, with TRBD2 matching over 8 bases. Germline V gives CDR1 WNHNN, CDR2 SYGVQD (reference sequence). This CDR3 has 14 amino acids. J was trimmed by 6 bases and V by 3 bases; bases with no gene match: 5. The CDR3 DNA reads as TGCGCCAGCAGTGACCCGGGAGGGAAGGATACGCAGTATTTT. This codes for CASSDPGGKDTQYF.

The chain is built from TRBV15 and TRBJ2-7; TRBD2 matches at 9 bases. V trimming: 1 base; J trimming: 3 bases; junction bases outside the gene matches: 4. There are 15 residues in the CDR3. CDR1 LNHNV and CDR2 YYDKDF come from the germline V gene (reference sequence). CDR3 coding DNA: TGTGCCACCAGCAGAGGTAGCGGGGGCTTCTACGAGCAGTACTTC. It is translated as CATSRGSGGFYEQYF.

V gene TRBV5-1 combines with J gene TRBJ2-1; 7 nucleotides align to TRBD1. CDR3 length equals 16 residues. The junction had 11 bases not matched to a gene; V was cut back by 4 bases and J by 4 bases. Germline V gene data show CDR1 as SGHRS and CDR2 as YFSETQ. The chain's CDR3 is CASSPGLQGFYNEQFF. DNA of the CDR3: TGCGCCAGCAGCCCCGGTCTACAGGGGTTTTACAATGAGCAGTTCTTC.

The rearrangement joins TRBV7-9 to TRBJ2-6; 9 nucleotides align to TRBD1. CDR1 is SEHNR, CDR2 FQNEAQ, per germline (reference sequence). V shed 4 bases, J shed 0 bases, and the junction held 10 bases outside the gene matches. The CDR3 runs to 19 residues. The CDR3 region is CASSSHRDRALSGANVLTF. CDR3 DNA sequence: TGTGCCAGCAGCTCCCACCGGGACAGGGCCCTCTCTGGGGCCAACGTCCTGACTTTC.

This chain connects TRBV28 to TRBJ1-4, with D perhaps matching TRBD1 (6 bases). The germline V gene has CDR1 MDHEN and CDR2 SYDVKM. The CDR3 loop spans 12 amino acids. Trimming shortened V by 6 bases and J by 10 bases, and 12 bases separated the two germline ends. Here the CDR3 DNA reads TGTGCCAGCAGGGGGGCAGACCGAAAACTGTTTTTT. It codes for CASRGADRKLFF.

The rearrangement links TRBV5-1 to TRBJ1-1; perhaps TRBD1 as D (6 bases). Per the germline V gene, CDR1 is SGHRS and CDR2 is YFSETQ. V lost 5 bases to trimming and J lost 3 bases, with 11 bases between them. The CDR3 consists of 13 residues. As DNA, the CDR3 is TGCGCCAGCAGAACAGGGAGTGACACTGAAGCTTTCTTT. This sequence encodes CASRTGSDTEAFF.

The chain carries TRBV30 and TRBJ2-1; D is perhaps TRBD2 (6 bases). Germline V gives CDR1 GTSNPN, CDR2 SVGIG (reference sequence). The CDR3 totals 13 residues. Trimming shortened V by 3 bases and J by 1 base, and 7 bases separated the two germline ends. The DNA of the CDR3 is TGTGCCTGGAGCGGGAGTTCCTACAATGAGCAGTTCTTC. It codes for CAWSGSSYNEQFF. The full variable domain, rest sourced from reference TRBV30 and TRBJ2-1, is SQTIHQWPATLVQPVGSPLSLECTVEGTSNPNLYWYRQAAGRGLQLLFYSVGIGQISSEVPQNLSASRPQDRQFILSSKKLLLSDSGFYLCAWSGSSYNEQFFGPGTRLTVL.

This clone was picked up a small number of times. This chain uses TRBV10-3 with TRBJ2-2; 14 bases line up with TRBD2. The V segment lost 7 bases and the J segment 5 bases; nucleotides outside the gene matches: 9. CDR3 length: 17 amino acids. The germline V gene has CDR1 ENHRY and CDR2 SYGVKD. CDR3 sequence (DNA): TGTGCCATCAACCGACTAGCGGGAGGGCGAGGAACCGGGGAGCTGTTTTTT. Its protein is CAINRLAGGRGTGELFF.

This clone was detected once. The chain links TRBV2 to TRBJ1-2; D is undetermined. The CDR3 length is 15 residues. Germline V gene lookup returns CDR1 SNHLY and CDR2 FYNNEI. Trimming left V 8 bases short and J 7 bases short, with 23 bases between. The DNA of the CDR3 is TGTGCCAGCTTAAGGTCAGGCTCCTCTTTTGGTGGCTACACCTTC. Its translation: CASLRSGSSFGGYTF.

The rearrangement joins TRBV30 to TRBJ2-7; 9 nucleotides align to TRBD2. Germline CDR1 reads GTSNPN; CDR2 reads SVGIG (reference sequence). The CDR3 totals 16 residues. Trimming at V came to 6 bases and at J to 4 bases, leaving 16 bases not matched to a gene. CDR3 sequence (DNA): TGTGCCTGCAACAAGGGACGAGCGGGGGGCACATACGAGCAGTACTTC. This sequence encodes CACNKGRAGGTYEQYF. Together with reference TRBV30 and TRBJ2-7, the CDR3 gives the full variable domain: SQTIHQWPATLVQPVGSPLSLECTVEGTSNPNLYWYRQAAGRGLQLLFYSVGIGQISSEVPQNLSASRPQDRQFILSSKKLLLSDSGFYLCACNKGRAGGTYEQYFGPGTRLTVT.

This chain joins TRBV4-2 and TRBJ1-6, with D tentatively TRBD1 (6 bases). V was trimmed by 5 bases and J by 5 bases, leaving 19 bases between them. Germline CDR1 LGHNA, CDR2 YNFKEQ. The CDR3 length is 17 residues. CDR3 nucleotides: TGTGCCAGCAGCAACCCCCGAACAGGGAATCATAATTCACCCCTCCACTTT. This translates into CASSNPRTGNHNSPLHF.

CDR3 DNA: TGTGCCAGCAGTGACGCGGGAGGGCCGAGGGAGACCCAGTACTTC. It codes for CASSDAGGPRETQYF. The chain is built from TRBV25-1 and TRBJ2-5, with TRBD2 identical over 9 bases. V trimming: 3 bases; J trimming: 5 bases; junction bases outside the gene matches: 7. The germline gives CDR1 MGHDK, CDR2 SYGVNS. CDR3 length: 15 amino acids.